These T cell receptor beta chains were read from a single sample in a study of lymphopenia after photon versus proton radiotherapy. The protocol was immunoSEQ multiplex PCR, while the TCRdb copy is restricted to in-frame clones and leaves out a portion. Of some 25,000 clones listed, over 80% were seen once; the top ten hold around a fifth. Sequenced here: peripheral blood, sampled from a patient treated with photon-based radiotherapy. The receptors originated from a man between 45 and 60 years old with gastric cancer. Each CDR3 is given without its conserved first and last residue.

V,CDR3
TRBV30,ACNREIPYEQY
TRBV19,ASSIFPGTGAV
TRBV7-6,ASSLPHESRKHGYT
TRBV10-3,AISESQVLNTEAF
TRBV5-6,ASSLFRISQAF
TRBV6-5,ASRQGNTEAF
TRBV6-4,ASSDSAGGHHEQF
TRBV9,ASSVRGQGAFYNEQF
TRBV11-2,ASRNLRGSSYNEQF
TRBV5-6,ASSPRTGVGYGYT
TRBV19,ASRSVR
TRBV7-3,ASSEQQGMMNTEAF
TRBV7-3,ASSSSGLAGYEQF
TRBV5-6,ASSSQGTEAF
TRBV18,ASSPSLNTEAF
TRBV2,ASSATSGGRTGELF
TRBV7-2,ASSLVQGYGYT
TRBV6-1,ASSGQAVMNTEAF
TRBV6-6,ASSSRGGNTEAF
TRBV7-1,ASSLAAGESYEQY
TRBV9,ASSPYATNEKLF
TRBV30,AWSLGGPGQPQH